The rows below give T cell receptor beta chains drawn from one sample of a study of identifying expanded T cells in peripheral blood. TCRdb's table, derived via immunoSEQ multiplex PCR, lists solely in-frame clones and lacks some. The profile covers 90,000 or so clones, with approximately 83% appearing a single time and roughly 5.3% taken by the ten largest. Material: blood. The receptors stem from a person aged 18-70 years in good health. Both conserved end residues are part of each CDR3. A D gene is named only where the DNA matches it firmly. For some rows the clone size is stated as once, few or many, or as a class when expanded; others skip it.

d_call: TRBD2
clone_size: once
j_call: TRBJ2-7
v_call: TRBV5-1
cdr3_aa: CASSQGLAGDYEQYF
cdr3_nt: TGCGCCAGCAGCCAGGGACTAGCGGGGGACTACGAGCAGTACTTC

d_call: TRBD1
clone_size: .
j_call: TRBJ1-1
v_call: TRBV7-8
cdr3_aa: CASSPTGVGTEAFF
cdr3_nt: TGTGCCAGCAGCCCAACAGGGGTGGGCACTGAAGCTTTCTTT

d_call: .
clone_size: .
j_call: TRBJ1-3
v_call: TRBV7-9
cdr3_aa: CASSSSPMTGGASGNTIYF
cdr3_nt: TGTGCCAGCAGCTCTTCACCAATGACCGGGGGGGCCTCTGGAAACACCATATATTTT

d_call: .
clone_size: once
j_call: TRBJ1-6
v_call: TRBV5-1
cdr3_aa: CASSFPGKNSPLHF
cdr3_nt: TGCGCCAGCAGCTTCCCAGGGAAGAATTCACCCCTCCACTTT

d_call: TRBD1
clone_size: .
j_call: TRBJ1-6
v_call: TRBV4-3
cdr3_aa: CASSQVNDRGLGSLHF
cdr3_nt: TGCGCCAGCAGCCAAGTCAATGACAGGGGTTTGGGCTCCCTCCACTTT

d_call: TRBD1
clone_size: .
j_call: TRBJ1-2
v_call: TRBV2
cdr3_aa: CASRVPGQGFNF
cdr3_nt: TGTGCCAGCAGGGTCCCGGGACAGGGTTTTAACTTC

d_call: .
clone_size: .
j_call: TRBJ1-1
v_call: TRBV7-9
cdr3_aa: CASSLKRTVNITEAFF
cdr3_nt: TGTGCCAGCAGCTTAAAACGGACAGTAAATATCACTGAAGCTTTCTTT

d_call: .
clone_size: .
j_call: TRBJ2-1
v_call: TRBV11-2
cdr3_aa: CASSLGASNRVQYNEQFF
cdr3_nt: TGTGCCAGCAGCTTAGGTGCCTCCAACAGGGTCCAATACAATGAGCAGTTCTTC

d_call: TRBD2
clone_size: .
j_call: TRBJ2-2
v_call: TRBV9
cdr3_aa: CASSVIGGVHTGELFF
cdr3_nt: TGTGCCAGCAGCGTAATTGGGGGGGTGCACACCGGGGAGCTGTTTTTT

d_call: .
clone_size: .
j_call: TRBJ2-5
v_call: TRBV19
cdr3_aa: CASSIGPRTGKQETQYF
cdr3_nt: TGTGCCAGTAGTATAGGGCCAAGAACAGGGAAGCAAGAGACCCAGTACTTC

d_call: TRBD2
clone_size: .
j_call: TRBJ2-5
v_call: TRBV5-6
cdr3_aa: CASSLFLLAGGQETQYF
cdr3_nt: TGTGCCAGCAGCTTGTTCCTTTTAGCGGGGGGACAAGAGACCCAGTACTTC

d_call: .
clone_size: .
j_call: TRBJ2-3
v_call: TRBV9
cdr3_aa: CASSATPTYPNTQYF
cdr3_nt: TGTGCCAGCAGCGCGACTCCCACCTATCCTAATACGCAGTATTTT

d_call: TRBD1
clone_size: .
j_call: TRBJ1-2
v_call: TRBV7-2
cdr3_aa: CASTPGTGIDYGYTF
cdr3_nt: TGTGCCAGCACACCAGGGACAGGGATCGACTATGGCTACACCTTC

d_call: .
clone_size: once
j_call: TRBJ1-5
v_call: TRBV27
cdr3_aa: CASSFGGNQPQHF
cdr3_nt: TGTGCCAGCAGTTTTGGGGGAAATCAGCCCCAGCATTTT

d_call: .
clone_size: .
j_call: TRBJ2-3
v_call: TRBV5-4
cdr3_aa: CASSPGTHSDTQYF
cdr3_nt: TGTGCCAGCAGCCCGGGGACTCATTCAGATACGCAGTATTTT

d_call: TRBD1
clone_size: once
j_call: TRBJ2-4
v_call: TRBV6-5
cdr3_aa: CASSYSQGENIQYF
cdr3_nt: TGTGCCAGCAGTTACAGCCAGGGGGAAAACATTCAGTACTTC

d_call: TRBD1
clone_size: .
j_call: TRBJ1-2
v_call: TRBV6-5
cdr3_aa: CASSRTGVDGYTF
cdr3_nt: TGTGCCAGCAGTCGGACAGGGGTGGATGGCTACACCTTC

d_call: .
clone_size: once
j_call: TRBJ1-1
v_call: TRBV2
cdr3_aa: CASSEAKSSEAFF
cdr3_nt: TGTGCCAGCAGCGAAGCTAAATCTAGTGAAGCTTTCTTT

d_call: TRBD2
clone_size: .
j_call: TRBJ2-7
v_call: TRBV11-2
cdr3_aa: CASSYRTSGGAEQYF
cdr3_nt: TGTGCCAGCAGCTACAGGACTAGCGGGGGTGCTGAGCAGTACTTC

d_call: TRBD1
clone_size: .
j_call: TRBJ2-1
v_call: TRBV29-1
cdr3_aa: CSVEPDRGMHNEQFF
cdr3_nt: TGCAGCGTTGAACCGGACAGGGGAATGCACAATGAGCAGTTCTTC

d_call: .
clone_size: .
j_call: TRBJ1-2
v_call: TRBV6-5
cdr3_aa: CASSSTGFDYTF
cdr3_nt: TGTGCCAGCAGTTCCACAGGGTTTGACTACACCTTC

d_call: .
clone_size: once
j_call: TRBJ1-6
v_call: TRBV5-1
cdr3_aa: CASSLDRVNNSPLHF
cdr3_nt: TGCGCCAGCAGCTTAGACAGAGTCAATAATTCACCCCTCCACTTT

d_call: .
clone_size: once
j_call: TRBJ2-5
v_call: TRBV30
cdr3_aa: CAWSVQRVTQYF
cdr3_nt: TGTGCCTGGAGTGTACAACGAGTTACCCAGTACTTC

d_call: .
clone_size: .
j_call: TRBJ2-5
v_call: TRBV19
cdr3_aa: CASSIDPQETQYF
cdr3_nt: TGTGCCAGTAGTATAGATCCCCAAGAGACCCAGTACTTC

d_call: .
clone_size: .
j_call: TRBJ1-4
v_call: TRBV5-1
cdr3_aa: CASSTVNNEKLFF
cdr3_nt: TGCGCCAGCAGCACTGTTAATAATGAAAAACTGTTTTTT

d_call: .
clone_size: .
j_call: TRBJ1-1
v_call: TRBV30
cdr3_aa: CAWSEPFVNTEAFF
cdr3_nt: TGTGCCTGGAGTGAGCCATTTGTAAACACTGAAGCTTTCTTT

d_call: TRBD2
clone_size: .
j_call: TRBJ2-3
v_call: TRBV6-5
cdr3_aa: CASSYLEGRGTQYF
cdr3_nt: TGTGCCAGCAGTTACTTGGAGGGGAGGGGTACGCAGTATTTT

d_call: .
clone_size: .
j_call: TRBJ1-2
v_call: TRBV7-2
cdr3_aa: CASSLAGLYGYTF
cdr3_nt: TGTGCCAGCAGCTTAGCGGGTCTCTATGGCTACACCTTC

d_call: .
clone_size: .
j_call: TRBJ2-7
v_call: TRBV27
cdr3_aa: CASSLFDGRGEQYF
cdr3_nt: TGTGCCAGCAGTTTATTTGACGGACGGGGCGAGCAGTACTTC

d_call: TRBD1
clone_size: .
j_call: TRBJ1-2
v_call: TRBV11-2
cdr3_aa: CASSSLPPQGARGYTF
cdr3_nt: TGTGCCAGCAGCTCTTTACCGCCACAGGGGGCGCGAGGCTACACCTTC

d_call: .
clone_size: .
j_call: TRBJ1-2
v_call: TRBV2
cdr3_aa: CASSDTALRGYTF
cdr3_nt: TGTGCCTCCTCGGACACCGCGTTGCGGGGCTACACCTTC

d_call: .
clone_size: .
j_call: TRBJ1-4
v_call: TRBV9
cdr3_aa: CASSPGTGPEKLFF
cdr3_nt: TGTGCCAGCAGCCCTGGAACCGGACCTGAAAAACTGTTTTTT

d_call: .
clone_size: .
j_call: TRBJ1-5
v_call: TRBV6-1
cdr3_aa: CASSELIPQHF
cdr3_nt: TGTGCCAGCAGTGAACTGATACCCCAGCATTTT

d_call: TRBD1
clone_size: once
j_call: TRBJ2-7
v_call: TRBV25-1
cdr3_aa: CASTPRTGKGYEQYF
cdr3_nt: TGTGCCAGCACCCCCCGGACAGGGAAGGGCTACGAGCAGTACTTC

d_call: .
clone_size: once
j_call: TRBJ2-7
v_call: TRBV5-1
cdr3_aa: CASSSHGGSSYEQYF
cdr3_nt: TGCGCCAGCAGCTCCCATGGGGGGAGCTCCTACGAGCAGTACTTC

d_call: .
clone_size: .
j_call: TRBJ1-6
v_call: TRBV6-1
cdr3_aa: CASSEGHAFKSF
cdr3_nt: TGTGCCAGCAGTGAAGGACACGCCTTCAAATCCTTT

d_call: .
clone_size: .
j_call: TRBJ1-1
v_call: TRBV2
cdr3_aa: CASSRFTRGGTEAFF
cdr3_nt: TGTGCCAGCAGTAGATTCACCCGCGGGGGTACTGAAGCTTTCTTT

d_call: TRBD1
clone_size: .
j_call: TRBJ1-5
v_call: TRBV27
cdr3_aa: CASRDRDSNQPQHF
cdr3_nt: TGTGCCAGCAGGGACAGGGATAGCAATCAGCCCCAGCATTTT

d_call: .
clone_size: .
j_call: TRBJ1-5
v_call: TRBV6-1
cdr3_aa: CASGGFHPKEPQHF
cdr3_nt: TGTGCCAGCGGGGGCTTCCATCCTAAGGAGCCCCAGCATTTT

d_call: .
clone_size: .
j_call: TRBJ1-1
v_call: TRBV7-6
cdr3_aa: CASSLSGGVTEAFF
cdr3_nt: TGTGCCAGCAGCTTATCAGGAGGAGTGACTGAAGCTTTCTTT

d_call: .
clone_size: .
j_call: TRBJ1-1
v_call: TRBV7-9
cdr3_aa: CASSPTTEAFF
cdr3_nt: TGTGCCAGCAGCCCGACTACTGAAGCTTTCTTT

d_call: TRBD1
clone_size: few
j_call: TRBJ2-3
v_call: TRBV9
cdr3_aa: CASSEDRRTDTQYF
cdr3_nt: TGTGCCAGCAGCGAGGACAGGCGTACAGATACGCAGTATTTT

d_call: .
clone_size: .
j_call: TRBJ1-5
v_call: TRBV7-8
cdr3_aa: CASSLLMNSNQPQHF
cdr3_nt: TGTGCCAGCAGCTTACTAATGAATAGCAATCAGCCCCAGCATTTT

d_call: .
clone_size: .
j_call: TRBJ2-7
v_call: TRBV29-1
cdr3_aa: CSVTRGGEQYF
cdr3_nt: TGCAGCGTTACCAGGGGCGGGGAGCAGTACTTC

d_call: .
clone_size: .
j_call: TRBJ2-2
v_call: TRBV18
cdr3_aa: CASSPGGGGELFF
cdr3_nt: TGTGCCAGCTCACCAGGGGGCGGCGGGGAGCTGTTTTTT

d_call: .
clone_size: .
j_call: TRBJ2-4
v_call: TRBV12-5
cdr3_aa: CASDDTDGYKNIQYF
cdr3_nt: TGTGCTAGTGATGATACGGACGGGTACAAAAACATTCAGTACTTC

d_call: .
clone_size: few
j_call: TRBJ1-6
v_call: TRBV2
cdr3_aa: CASNIRDLVYRSPLHF
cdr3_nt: TGTGCCAGCAACATCCGGGACTTGGTATACCGGTCACCCCTCCACTTT

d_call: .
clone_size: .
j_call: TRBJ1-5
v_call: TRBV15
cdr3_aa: CAVRGASNQPQHF
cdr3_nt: TGTGCCGTCCGTGGGGCTAGCAATCAGCCCCAGCATTTT

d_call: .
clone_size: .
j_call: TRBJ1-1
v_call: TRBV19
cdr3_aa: CASSVSRGNTEAFF
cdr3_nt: TGTGCCAGTAGTGTAAGTCGGGGGAACACTGAAGCTTTCTTT

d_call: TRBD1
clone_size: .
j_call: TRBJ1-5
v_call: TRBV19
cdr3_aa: CASSIRWTGGSNQPQHF
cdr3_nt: TGTGCCAGTAGTATAAGATGGACAGGGGGAAGCAATCAGCCCCAGCATTTT

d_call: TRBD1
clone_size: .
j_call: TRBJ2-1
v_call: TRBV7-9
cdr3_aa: CASRPTGQGSFEQFF
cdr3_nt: TGTGCCAGCAGACCCACGGGACAGGGGTCCTTTGAGCAGTTCTTC

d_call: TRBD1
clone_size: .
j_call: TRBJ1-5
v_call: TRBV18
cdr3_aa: CASSPVRDRGLQPQHF
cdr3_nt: TGTGCCAGCTCACCAGTCCGGGACAGGGGGCTTCAGCCCCAGCATTTT